The source of this T cell receptor (beta chain) is a study of CD8 T cells in Susac syndrome. Random hexamers primed reverse transcription of about 0.45 to 1 ug RNA. Across 54 Vbeta and 13 Jbeta, TCR beta CDR3 was amplified with immunoSEQ multiplex PCR. Via MiXCR, TCRdb re-called the immunoSEQ multiplex PCR reads, giving one row per CDR3 protein. Counted here are 100,000 to 150,000 distinct CDR3 sequences, around 94% occurring once; the ten biggest clones make up 0.093%. The CDR3 totals 17 residues. The sequencing sample was made of CD4+ T cells from PBMCs. This clonotype originated in a human donor with multiple sclerosis. The chain employs TRBV1 and TRBJ1-4; the table's TRBD1 call for D was not verified on the DNA. TRBV1 is listed as a pseudogene. CDR3: CTSSHDSPGRPSEKLFF. CDR3 DNA: TGCACCAGCAGCCACGATTCACCAGGGCGGCCGAGCGAAAAACTGTTTTTT.